This T cell receptor beta chain emerged from a study of spatial heterogeneity in lung cancer. Regarding the study as a whole: Tumor mutation count correlated with how many alpha and beta TCRs expanded intratumorally.

Trimming stripped 8 bases from V and 4 bases from J, with 12 bases between. Germline CDR1 is SGHTA and CDR2 is FQGNSA. The CDR3 extends over 13 amino acids. Time point reported: sample taken at primary tumor resection. Regarding this clonotype: As yet, its antigen is unknown. Within a library made for alpha chains, this beta chain is off target, and its count is uninformative.

Using its own MiXCR run on the 5' RACE reads, TCRdb lists one record per CDR3 protein. Of roughly 550 distinct CDR3 sequences listed, 60% were seen once; the top ten hold around 13%. This specimen consisted of lung tumor tissue, obtained at surgery. The rearrangement uses TRBV7-2 and TRBJ1-3, with D hard to call. This receptor was taken from a male donor with early-stage non-small cell lung cancer. This chain's CDR3 is CASSSTSGNTIYF. The CDR3 DNA reads as TGTGCCAGCTCGAGTACTTCGGGAAACACCATATATTTT.